These T cell receptor beta chains were read from a single sample in a study of early T cells in non-severe SARS-CoV-2 infection. TCRdb fed the 5' RACE reads into MiXCR, producing one record per CDR3 protein. The sample lists more than 65,000 distinct CDR3 sequences, 10% to 15% occurring once. The sequenced material came from whole blood. The receptors were gathered from an adult who was a healthcare worker with PCR-confirmed SARS-CoV-2 infection or an uninfected control (not recorded which). Both conserved end residues are part of each CDR3. A D gene is named only where the DNA matches it firmly. Clone size is shown for a subset of rows, as once, few, many or a class of expanded clone.

NA	TRBV12-3/TRBV12-4	TRBJ2-1	TRBD2	CASSIAGVVDEQFF	TGTGCCAGCAGTATAGCGGGAGTGGTGGATGAGCAGTTCTTC
NA	TRBV29-1	TRBJ2-7	NA	CSVAPGVSSYEQYF	TGCAGCGTGGCCCCCGGCGTTAGCTCCTACGAGCAGTACTTC
few	TRBV10-3	TRBJ2-1	TRBD2	CAISDLTSGGHNEQFF	TGTGCCATCAGTGATTTGACTAGCGGGGGCCACAATGAGCAGTTCTTC
NA	TRBV20-1	TRBJ1-3	TRBD1	CSARSDRAGNTIYF	TGCAGTGCTAGGTCGGACAGGGCTGGAAACACCATATATTTT
many	TRBV6-6	TRBJ1-4	TRBD1	CASSWTGQGEKLFF	TGTGCCAGCAGTTGGACAGGGCAAGGAGAAAAACTGTTTTTT
few	TRBV28	TRBJ1-6	TRBD1	CASRQGQGLPALHF	TGTGCCAGCAGACAGGGACAGGGGCTTCCAGCCCTCCACTTT
few	TRBV5-1	TRBJ2-1	TRBD2	CASSLEAASGQQFF	TGCGCCAGCAGCTTGGAGGCGGCTAGCGGACAGCAGTTCTTC
few	TRBV28	TRBJ1-2	TRBD1	CASTGYSMGQNPGYTF	TGTGCCAGCACAGGGTACAGTATGGGACAGAATCCTGGCTACACCTTC
many	TRBV18	TRBJ2-7	NA	CASSPPAGGASYEQYF	TGTGCCAGCTCACCACCGGCCGGGGGAGCCTCCTACGAGCAGTACTTC
few	TRBV20-1	TRBJ2-1	NA	CSASLLALDAEQFF	TGCAGTGCTAGCCTTCTAGCGCTAGACGCGGAGCAGTTCTTC
many	TRBV29-1	TRBJ2-3	TRBD2	CSVATSASTDTQYF	TGCAGCGTTGCTACTAGCGCCAGCACAGATACGCAGTATTTT
many	TRBV7-2	TRBJ2-3	NA	CASKRTRLEDTQYF	TGTGCCAGCAAGAGGACACGATTGGAAGATACGCAGTATTTT
NA	TRBV6-6	TRBJ2-7	NA	CASSYSGSYEQYF	TGTGCCAGCAGTTACTCGGGCAGCTACGAGCAGTACTTC
NA	TRBV12-3/TRBV12-4	TRBJ2-2	TRBD1	CASSSTGVGELFF	TGTGCCAGCAGTTCGACAGGGGTCGGGGAGCTGTTTTTT
NA	TRBV7-9	TRBJ2-7	NA	CASSLEGEGEQYF	TGTGCCAGCAGCTTAGAGGGAGAGGGGGAGCAGTACTTC
few	TRBV2	TRBJ2-3	TRBD2	CASTLLAGVTDTQYF	TGTGCCAGCACGTTACTAGCGGGAGTCACAGATACGCAGTATTTT
many	TRBV18	TRBJ2-1	NA	CASSLGWGSAMNNEQFF	TGTGCCAGCTCACTAGGGTGGGGCTCCGCGATGAACAATGAGCAGTTCTTC
many	TRBV4-1	TRBJ2-1	TRBD2	CASSQAPSLAGGDNEQFF	TGCGCCAGCAGCCAAGCCCCCTCACTAGCGGGAGGAGATAATGAGCAGTTCTTC
many	TRBV18	TRBJ1-1	TRBD1	CASSPHPGQGSITEAFF	TGTGCCAGCTCACCCCATCCGGGACAGGGATCGATCACTGAAGCTTTCTTT
once	TRBV20-1	TRBJ2-2	TRBD2	CSAPGTSGSGELFF	TGCAGTGCGCCTGGGACTAGCGGGTCCGGGGAGCTGTTTTTT
NA	TRBV5-1	TRBJ2-1	NA	CASSPGGGRSYNEQFF	TGCGCCAGCAGCCCTGGGGGGGGCAGGTCCTACAATGAGCAGTTCTTC
NA	TRBV5-1	TRBJ2-5	TRBD2	CASSGRDQETQYF	TGCGCCAGCAGCGGGAGGGACCAAGAGACCCAGTACTTC
many	TRBV13	TRBJ2-1	NA	CASSGKPSREQFF	TGTGCCAGCAGCGGTAAACCGAGCAGGGAGCAGTTCTTC